This T cell receptor beta chain is from a study of radiotherapy plus CTLA-4 blockade in lung cancer. CDR1 LNHDA and CDR2 SQIVND come from the germline V gene (reference sequence). The CDR3 consists of 14 residues. V was pared by 4 bases and J by 5 bases, with 6 bases of the junction left unmatched. Study-wide points: Together with interferon-beta, which increased in serum after radiation, early dynamic changes in blood T cell clones were reportedly the best predictors of response. Subsequent to radiotherapy plus ipilimumab, tumor-derived TCR clones underwent expansion in blood.

Comment on this clone: Its antigen is not known.

The repertoire was sequenced with immunoSEQ multiplex PCR; TCRdb's copy has only in-frame clones and lacks some. The table has more than 90,000 clones, about four fifths seen once; the top ten hold more than 20%. The sample in question was peripheral blood, obtained from a patient treated with radiotherapy plus ipilimumab. The TCR was taken from a human donor with non-small cell lung cancer that progressed on radiotherapy plus ipilimumab. The chain joins TRBV19 to TRBJ2-5, with 8 bases matching TRBD1. CDR3: CASSNPGGRETQYF. CDR3 coding DNA: TGTGCCAGTAGTAACCCAGGGGGCAGGGAGACCCAGTACTTC.